The 29 T cell receptor beta chains below come from one sample, sequenced in a study of blood T cell repertoires in COVID-19. Using immunoSEQ multiplex PCR, the repertoire was profiled, and TCRdb retains in-frame clones only, with some absent. The data hold about 270,000 clones, with over 85% observed a single time. What was sequenced was PBMCs or T cells enriched from blood (not recorded which). Receptors were obtained from a woman aged 60-75 years who had recovered from COVID-19.

The V and J genes are TRBV20-1 and TRBJ1-1; D is undetermined. The germline V gene encodes CDR1 DFQATT and CDR2 SNEGSKA (reference sequence). The CDR3 length is 13 residues. With 3 bases removed from V and 2 bases from J, the gap between germline ends came to 10 bases. DNA of the CDR3: TGCAGTGCTAGTTTGTGGGCCAACACTGAAGCTTTCTTT. Translating gives CSASLWANTEAFF.

V is TRBV7-8 and J is TRBJ1-6; no firm D call. Germline assignment: CDR1 SGHVS and CDR2 FQNEAQ. The V end lost 1 base, the J end lost 10 bases, and 11 bases lay between the germline ends. The CDR3 covers 14 residues. CDR3 in DNA: TGTGCCAGCAGCTTAGTCGGCCGGGTCTCACCCCTCCACTTT. Its protein product is CASSLVGRVSPLHF.

The genes are TRBV2 and TRBJ1-3; weak D call: TRBD1 (5 bases). CDR3 length equals 14 residues. V gave up 7 bases and J gave up 1 base, with 11 bases separating them. CDR1 is SNHLY, CDR2 FYNNEI, per germline. CDR3 DNA: TGTGCCAGCACCGCAGGGTTTTCTGGAAACACCATATATTTT. It specifies CASTAGFSGNTIYF. The whole variable domain, remainder taken from reference TRBV2 and TRBJ1-3, is EPEVTQTPSHQVTQMGQEVILRCVPISNHLYFYWYRQILGQKVEFLVSFYNNEISEKSEIFDDQFSVERPDGSNFTLKIRSTKLEDSAMYFCASTAGFSGNTIYFGEGSWLTVV.

The chain has TRBV6-5 and TRBJ2-7; 9 bases align to TRBD1. The CDR3 runs 14 residues. Losses at the gene ends were 7 bases for V and 5 bases for J; bases not matched to a gene: 9. Germline V CDR1 and CDR2: MNHEY, SVGAGI. Here the CDR3 reads CASTRDRGTDEQYF. The CDR3 region has the DNA TGTGCCAGCACCCGCGACAGGGGGACCGACGAGCAGTACTTC.

The rearrangement uses TRBV27 and TRBJ1-2, with a weak D call TRBD1 (6 bases). V lost 4 bases to trimming and J lost 6 bases, with 15 bases between them. Germline CDR1 reads MNHEY; CDR2 reads SMNVEV (reference sequence). The CDR3 runs to 14 residues. CDR3 coding DNA: TGTGCCAGCAGTTCACATTCGGGGGGCAATGGCTACACCTTC. This gives the protein CASSSHSGGNGYTF.

The rearrangement joins TRBV5-1 to TRBJ1-4, with 9 nucleotides matching TRBD1. Unmatched junction bases numbered 3, after V lost 3 bases and J lost 3 bases. The germline CDR1 and CDR2 sequences are SGHRS and YFSETQ. The CDR3 spans 15 residues. The CDR3 loop reads CASSWDRDPNEKLFF. CDR3 DNA sequence: TGCGCCAGCAGCTGGGACAGGGACCCTAATGAAAAACTGTTTTTT. Variable domain in full (rest from reference TRBV5-1 and TRBJ1-4): KAGVTQTPRYLIKTRGQQVTLSCSPISGHRSVSWYQQTPGQGLQFLFEYFSETQRNKGNFPGRFSGRQFSNSRSEMNVSTLELGDSALYLCASSWDRDPNEKLFFGSGTQLSVL.

This sequence joins TRBV2 and TRBJ2-2; TRBD2 agrees at 14 bases. The J segment lost 4 bases and the V segment lost 6 bases, leaving 1 base of the junction unmatched. The CDR3 spans 15 residues. CDR1 SNHLY and CDR2 FYNNEI come from the germline V gene. The CDR3, as DNA: TGTGCCAGCAGGGGACTAGCGGGAGTCACCGGGGAGCTGTTTTTT. Translated: CASRGLAGVTGELFF. Full variable domain (remainder filled in from reference TRBV2 and TRBJ2-2): EPEVTQTPSHQVTQMGQEVILRCVPISNHLYFYWYRQILGQKVEFLVSFYNNEISEKSEIFDDQFSVERPDGSNFTLKIRSTKLEDSAMYFCASRGLAGVTGELFFGEGSRLTVL.

This sequence joins TRBV27 and TRBJ1-6; no reliable D call. Trimming left V 5 bases short and J 7 bases short, with 15 bases between. Germline assignment: CDR1 MNHEY and CDR2 SMNVEV (reference sequence). The CDR3 length is 15 residues. The CDR3 DNA is TGTGCCAGCAGTCTCCAAGCCCTCCGGAATTCACCCCTCCACTTT. Translated: CASSLQALRNSPLHF.

The rearrangement uses TRBV5-6 and TRBJ1-6; D is uncertain. This CDR3 region has 17 residues. Germline V lookup: CDR1 SGHDT, CDR2 YYEEEE. V lost 1 base and J lost 0, with 11 bases in between. Here the CDR3 reads CASSLFQANSYNSPLHF. The CDR3 DNA reads as TGTGCCAGCAGCTTGTTCCAGGCAAACTCCTATAATTCACCCCTCCACTTT. The whole variable domain, filled in from reference TRBV5-6 and TRBJ1-6, reads DAGVTQSPTHLIKTRGQQVTLRCSPKSGHDTVSWYQQALGQGPQFIFQYYEEEERQRGNFPDRFSGHQFPNYSSELNVNALLLGDSALYLCASSLFQANSYNSPLHFGNGTRLTVT.

J is TRBJ1-6 and V is TRBV7-9; no clear D. The V end lost 2 bases, the J end lost 9 bases, and 11 bases lay between the germline ends. In germline, CDR1 is SEHNR, CDR2 FQNEAQ (reference sequence). The CDR3 contains 14 residues. CDR3 residues: CASSLNPRFSPLHF. The CDR3, as DNA: TGTGCCAGCAGCTTAAACCCCAGGTTTTCACCCCTCCACTTT.

DNA of the CDR3: TGTGCCAGCAGCGAGGGACAGAACCAAGAGACCCAGTACTTC. It is translated as CASSEGQNQETQYF. The chain has TRBV5-4 and TRBJ2-5; 7 nucleotides align to TRBD1. Germline loops: CDR1 SGHNT, CDR2 YYREEE (reference sequence). With V trimmed by 4 bases and J by 0 bases, 3 bases remained unmatched. CDR3 length equals 14 residues.

The CDR3 loop is CASSVGTENTGELFF. CDR3 sequence (DNA): TGTGCCAGCAGTGTCGGGACAGAGAACACCGGGGAGCTGTTTTTT. This chain connects TRBV9 to TRBJ2-2; 7 bases align to TRBD1. CDR3 length: 15 residues. V was clipped by 5 bases and J by 1 base; unmatched bases: 5. Germline CDR1 reads SGDLS; CDR2 reads YYNGEE.

V usage is TRBV27 and J usage is TRBJ2-2, with 14 nucleotides matching TRBD2. V trimming: 4 bases; J trimming: 6 bases; junction bases outside the gene matches: 4. The CDR3 is 16 residues long. Germline CDR1 is MNHEY and CDR2 is SMNVEV (reference sequence). CDR3 sequence: CASSSGLAGVAGELFF. The CDR3 nucleotides are TGTGCCAGCAGTTCGGGACTAGCGGGGGTTGCCGGGGAGCTGTTTTTT.

The chain couples TRBV4-1 to TRBJ1-1; 9 bases are a match to TRBD1. The CDR3 consists of 15 residues. The germline V gene has CDR1 MGHRA and CDR2 YSYEKL. J gave up 4 bases and V 1 base, and 4 bases lay outside the gene matches. The CDR3 nucleotides are TGCGCCAGCAGCCAAGTAGGGACAGGGATCACTGAAGCTTTCTTT. As protein: CASSQVGTGITEAFF.

This chain joins TRBV5-5 and TRBJ1-4, with D unclear. The CDR3 consists of 14 residues. The ends were cut back, 3 bases at V and 3 bases at J, with 9 bases in the middle. Germline assignment: CDR1 SGHKS and CDR2 YYEKEE (reference sequence). CDR3 nucleotide sequence: TGTGCCAGCAGCTCACTCTCGTCTAATGAAAAACTGTTTTTT. It encodes CASSSLSSNEKLFF.

This clone was detected only a few times. This chain links TRBV4-2 with TRBJ2-2; 10 nucleotides agree with TRBD2. The V gene's germline CDR1 is LGHNA and CDR2 YNFKEQ. The CDR3 loop spans 16 amino acids. Trimming at V came to 4 bases and at J to 4 bases, leaving 6 bases not matched to a gene. Here the CDR3 reads CASSLASGSGTGELFF. The DNA for the CDR3 is TGTGCCAGCAGCCTAGCTAGCGGGAGCGGCACCGGGGAGCTGTTTTTT.

The V gene is TRBV5-1, the J gene TRBJ1-4, with no clear D. Germline loops: CDR1 SGHRS, CDR2 YFSETQ. The V end lost 0 bases, the J end lost 8 bases, and 14 bases lay between the germline ends. There are 15 residues in the CDR3. The CDR3 spells CASSLGAPSREKLFF. The CDR3 coding sequence is TGCGCCAGCAGCTTGGGGGCCCCGAGCAGGGAAAAACTGTTTTTT. Drawing the rest from reference TRBV5-1 and TRBJ1-4, the complete variable domain is KAGVTQTPRYLIKTRGQQVTLSCSPISGHRSVSWYQQTPGQGLQFLFEYFSETQRNKGNFPGRFSGRQFSNSRSEMNVSTLELGDSALYLCASSLGAPSREKLFFGSGTQLSVL.

CDR3 bases: TGTGCCTGGAGTCGCGGGCAGCGCCTAGGTTCGGATGGCTACACCTTC. Its translation: CAWSRGQRLGSDGYTF. V and J are TRBV30 and TRBJ1-2, with D unresolved. Between the trimmed V and J ends, which lost 2 bases and 6 bases, there was a span of 22 bases. Germline CDR1 GTSNPN, CDR2 SVGIG (reference sequence). This CDR3 spans 16 amino acids.

V is TRBV6-5 and J is TRBJ1-3; no firm D call. The V gene's germline CDR1 is MNHEY and CDR2 SVGAGI. This CDR3 is built from 13 residues. V was shortened by 6 bases and J by 7 bases, with 13 bases between the two germline ends. DNA of the CDR3: TGTGCCAGCAGCTCCCACGCGAGGAACACCATATATTTT. Its protein product is CASSSHARNTIYF.

The chain has TRBV3-1 (or the pseudogene TRBV3-2) and TRBJ2-1; 9 bases agree with TRBD2. Looked up from germline, CDR1 is LGHDT and CDR2 is YNNKEL (reference sequence). The CDR3 runs 18 residues. Trimming took 2 bases from V and 1 from J; bases not matched to a gene: 9. The CDR3 bases are TGTGCCAGCAGCCAATTCGAGGGCGGGAGGGGATCCTACAATGAGCAGTTCTTC. Its translation is CASSQFEGGRGSYNEQFF.

The chain uses TRBV5-4 and TRBJ2-1, with TRBD2 identical over 10 bases. There are 16 residues in the CDR3. Trimming removed 4 bases from V and 8 bases from J; junction bases left unmatched: 12. In germline, CDR1 is SGHNT, CDR2 YYREEE (reference sequence). The chain's CDR3 is CASSPPGAGGLDEQFF. The CDR3, as DNA: TGTGCCAGCAGCCCCCCGGGAGCGGGGGGGCTCGATGAGCAGTTCTTC.

The chain combines TRBV10-3 with TRBJ1-3, with D perhaps TRBD1 (6 bases). The germline V and J ends were trimmed by 2 bases and 8 bases, with 13 bases remaining between them. Germline V gene data show CDR1 as ENHRY and CDR2 as SYGVKD. The CDR3 has 14 amino acids. The CDR3, as DNA: TGTGCCATCAGTGAGCCTACAGGGACGGACACCATATATTTT. This codes for CAISEPTGTDTIYF.

The chain carries TRBV16 and TRBJ1-5; no reliable D call. This CDR3 has 14 residues. The V gene lost 2 bases and the J gene lost 5 bases, with 10 bases spanning the gap. CDR1 is KGHSY, CDR2 FQNENV, per germline. In DNA, the CDR3 is TGTGCCAGCAGCCAAATACGGAGCGATCAGCCCCAGCATTTT. Protein sequence: CASSQIRSDQPQHF.

The gene calls are TRBV19 and TRBJ1-1, with 8 bases aligning to TRBD1. V trimming: 9 bases; J trimming: 8 bases; junction bases outside the gene matches: 20. This CDR3 is built from 16 residues. CDR1 and CDR2 from the germline V gene are LNHDA and SQIVND (reference sequence). This chain's CDR3 is CASNLKLGQGRVEAFF. In DNA, the CDR3 is TGTGCCAGCAACTTAAAACTTGGACAGGGCAGGGTGGAAGCTTTCTTT.

This chain joins TRBV7-3 and TRBJ2-1, with D possibly matching TRBD2 (5 bases). The CDR3 consists of 14 residues. V dropped 1 base and J dropped 5 bases, with 9 bases sitting between them. Germline CDR1 and CDR2: SGHTA and FQGTGA. As DNA, the CDR3 is TGTGCCAGCAGCTTAAATCGAGGGAACAATGAGCAGTTCTTC. Protein: CASSLNRGNNEQFF.

The chain has TRBV5-1 and TRBJ1-5, with no clear D. The germline gives CDR1 SGHRS, CDR2 YFSETQ. Between the trimmed V and J ends, which lost 0 bases and 3 bases, there was a span of 7 bases. The CDR3 covers 14 residues. The chain's CDR3 is CASSLGGYNQPQHF. The CDR3 DNA is TGCGCCAGCAGCTTGGGAGGGTACAATCAGCCCCAGCATTTT. Using reference TRBV5-1 and TRBJ1-5 for the parts outside the CDR3, the full variable domain is KAGVTQTPRYLIKTRGQQVTLSCSPISGHRSVSWYQQTPGQGLQFLFEYFSETQRNKGNFPGRFSGRQFSNSRSEMNVSTLELGDSALYLCASSLGGYNQPQHFGDGTRLSIL.

The chain links TRBV18 to TRBJ1-2; D is undetermined. The CDR3 sequence is 13 residues long. V lost 2 bases and J lost 2, with 6 bases in between. The V gene's germline CDR1 is KGHSH and CDR2 LQKENI. The CDR3 DNA is TGTGCCAGCTCACCAGACAACAACTATGGCTACACCTTC. The encoded protein is CASSPDNNYGYTF.

The V and J genes are TRBV28 and TRBJ1-3; 8 bases align to TRBD1. This CDR3 is 15 amino acids long. CDR1 MDHEN and CDR2 SYDVKM come from the germline V gene. The ends lost 8 bases at V and 4 bases at J; junction bases unmatched: 10. CDR3 DNA: TGTGCCAGCGGGCCGAGACAGGGGACAGGAAACACCATATATTTT. It translates to CASGPRQGTGNTIYF.

The chain has TRBV28 and TRBJ1-2; TRBD1 might be the D (5 bases). The CDR3 spans 13 residues. Germline V gene data show CDR1 as MDHEN and CDR2 as SYDVKM. V was pared by 0 bases and J by 7 bases, with 9 bases between. Here the CDR3 reads CASSLWGGSGYTF. CDR3 coding DNA: TGTGCCAGCAGTTTATGGGGGGGATCTGGCTACACCTTC.